This T cell receptor (beta chain) emerged from a study of blood T cell repertoires in COVID-19. Trimming pared 9 bases from V and 7 bases from J, leaving 20 bases between. Germline-derived CDR1 and CDR2 are LGHDT and YNNKEL (reference sequence). CDR3 size: 14 residues. Using immunoSEQ multiplex PCR, the repertoire was profiled, and TCRdb retains in-frame clones only, with some absent. The data show around 250,000 clones, roughly four fifths seen once. The sample holds one count of this clone. This receptor was identified in a man aged 30 to 45 with acute COVID-19. The material sequenced was PBMCs or T cells enriched from blood (not recorded which). The rearrangement joins TRBV3-1 (or the pseudogene TRBV3-2) to TRBJ2-3; weak D call: TRBD1 (6 bases). CDR3 nucleotide sequence: TGTGCCAGGCGAGGACAGCACTTACCTAATACGCAGTATTTT. Amino acids: CARRGQHLPNTQYF.